The clone carrying this TCR beta chain appeared once. Its specificity is not known. Amplification yielded TCR beta CDR3 regions, with RNA transcripts as the source. TCR CDR3 regions were first amplified by RT-PCR with HTBI primers. TCRdb passed the multiplex PCR reads through MiXCR, listing each CDR3 protein once. The sample lists fewer than 450,000 distinct CDR3 sequences, roughly 17% occurring once. The CDR3 totals 14 residues. Trimming removed 7 bases at V and 6 bases at J, with 19 bases between. Germline CDR1 is SNHLY and CDR2 is FYNNEI. This sample was taken from a study of T cells in Graves' hyperthyroidism and ophthalmopathy. General study results and limits: Most thyroid-expanded clonotypes above 0.001 were also found in blood. Ophthalmopathy was told apart from stable hyperthyroidism by a 13 V-J model.

Hyperthyroidism in the patients, aged 18 to 65, was newly diagnosed and under 2 months in duration. The authors obtained PBMCs from roughly 9.7 ml of fresh peripheral blood. Sequencing input: blood. This sequence joins TRBV2 and TRBJ2-7; the D is unclear. This sequence originates from a woman aged 25 to 45 with Graves' hyperthyroidism that later progressed to Graves' ophthalmopathy. The chain's CDR3 is CASTTMRSVGEQYF. CDR3 nucleotides: TGTGCCAGCACCACGATGCGAAGTGTAGGCGAGCAGTACTTC.